These 24 T cell receptor beta chains came from one sample sequenced in a study of a mutant IDH1 vaccine in newly diagnosed glioma. Their antigens are not known. Using immunoSEQ multiplex PCR, the repertoire was profiled, and TCRdb retains in-frame clones only, with some absent. Among around 100,000 clones listed, 90% were seen once. Documented time point: week 11, during vaccination. Doses of 300 ug of mutant IDH1 20-mer peptide were given with topical imiquimod. This specimen was PBMCs, taken from a glioma patient whose treatment included an IDH1 peptide vaccine. Receptors originate from a woman aged 45-59 years with glioma.

This sequence joins TRBV28 and TRBJ1-4; D is ambiguous. Germline V gene data show CDR1 as MDHEN and CDR2 as SYDVKM. The CDR3 loop spans 15 amino acids. Trimming removed 7 bases at V and 0 bases at J, with 12 bases between. The CDR3 spells CASIQGSATNEKLFF. The CDR3 region has the DNA TGTGCCAGCATACAAGGATCAGCAACTAATGAAAAACTGTTTTTT.

V gene TRBV7-9 combines with J gene TRBJ1-5; perhaps TRBD1 as D (5 bases). V was shortened by 1 base and J by 1 base, with 8 bases between the two germline ends. This CDR3 has 15 amino acids. Germline CDR1 reads SEHNR; CDR2 reads FQNEAQ (reference sequence). The CDR3 DNA reads TGTGCCAGCAGCTTAGGCACAGGCAGCAATCAGCCCCAGCATTTT. This codes for CASSLGTGSNQPQHF. Supplemented by reference TRBV7-9 and TRBJ1-5, the full variable domain reads DTGVSQNPRHKITKRGQNVTFRCDPISEHNRLYWYRQTLGQGPEFLTYFQNEAQLEKSRLLSDRFSAERPKGSFSTLEIQRTEQGDSAMYLCASSLGTGSNQPQHFGDGTRLSIL.

The CDR3 DNA sequence: TGTGCCAGCAGCTCCCGGCCGGGGGAGGCGGGAGATACGCAGTATTTT. This translates into CASSSRPGEAGDTQYF. The chain employs TRBV9 and TRBJ2-3; the D gene is possibly TRBD2 (6 bases). This CDR3 is 16 amino acids long. From germline, CDR1 is SGDLS and CDR2 YYNGEE. V gave up 4 bases and J gave up 5 bases, with 20 bases separating them.

V usage is TRBV30 and J usage is TRBJ1-3; D remains ambiguous. The CDR3 runs to 12 residues. Germline lookup yields CDR1 GTSNPN and CDR2 SVGIG (reference sequence). Trimming took 2 bases from V and 7 from J, leaving 9 bases between them. DNA of the CDR3: TGTGCCTGGAGTTGGACCGAGAACACCATATATTTT. It encodes CAWSWTENTIYF.

V usage is TRBV2 and J usage is TRBJ1-2, with D uncertain. Trimming removed 2 bases at V and 4 bases at J, with 17 bases between. The CDR3 is made up of 16 amino acids. The germline gives CDR1 SNHLY, CDR2 FYNNEI. The CDR3 loop is CASSEWRSFGSYGYTF. The CDR3 nucleotides read TGTGCCAGCAGTGAATGGAGAAGCTTCGGTTCCTATGGCTACACCTTC.

The V and J genes are TRBV4-1 and TRBJ2-7, with TRBD2 matching over 7 bases. With 2 bases clipped from V and 0 bases from J, the junction kept 1 base outside the gene matches. Germline CDR1 MGHRA, CDR2 YSYEKL. CDR3 size: 14 residues. The chain's CDR3 is CASSQRTSSYEQYF. In DNA form, the CDR3 reads TGCGCCAGCAGCCAACGGACTAGCTCCTACGAGCAGTACTTC.

This sequence joins TRBV7-3 and TRBJ2-3; D may be TRBD2 (5 bases). The CDR3 is made up of 15 amino acids. V lost 5 bases and J lost 2, with 14 bases in between. The germline V gene has CDR1 SGHTA and CDR2 FQGTGA. CDR3 DNA sequence: TGTGCCAGCAGCCCGGGGAGTTCGAACACAGATACGCAGTATTTT. It translates to CASSPGSSNTDTQYF. Full variable domain (missing parts from reference TRBV7-3 and TRBJ2-3): GAGVSQTPSNKVTEKGKYVELRCDPISGHTALYWYRQSLGQGPEFLIYFQGTGAADDSGLPNDRFFAVRPEGSVSTLKIQRTERGDSAVYLCASSPGSSNTDTQYFGPGTRLTVL.

The CDR3 nucleotides are TGTGCCAGTGGGGTCTGGGACAATGAGCAGTTCTTC. Translation gives CASGVWDNEQFF. V usage is TRBV19 and J usage is TRBJ2-1; D uncertain. Trimming removed 8 bases at V and 5 bases at J, with 10 bases between. Germline CDR1 is LNHDA and CDR2 is SQIVND (reference sequence). The CDR3 extends over 12 amino acids.

The chain links TRBV14 to TRBJ1-6; D not certain. This CDR3 contains 16 residues. Germline V gives CDR1 SGHDN, CDR2 FVKESK. V dropped 5 bases and J dropped 4 bases, with 15 bases sitting between them. The CDR3 DNA sequence: TGTGCCAGCAGCTCCTCGGGATCGCGTTATAATTCACCCCTCCACTTT. Its protein is CASSSSGSRYNSPLHF.

The chain links TRBV7-8 to TRBJ1-5; D is unclear. Germline V gene lookup returns CDR1 SGHVS and CDR2 FQNEAQ. Trimming removed 1 base at V and 4 bases at J, with 8 bases between. The CDR3 extends over 14 amino acids. CDR3 amino acids: CASSLGVLNQPQHF. Here the CDR3 DNA reads TGTGCCAGCAGCTTAGGTGTGTTGAATCAGCCCCAGCATTTT.

The chain links TRBV27 to TRBJ2-7, with D hard to call. The CDR3 is 13 amino acids. Germline values: CDR1 MNHEY, CDR2 SMNVEV (reference sequence). Between the trimmed V and J ends, which lost 3 bases and 2 bases, there was a span of 8 bases. The CDR3 DNA reads as TGTGCCAGCAGTTTCGAAGGGACCTACGAGCAGTACTTC. It yields the protein CASSFEGTYEQYF.

The V gene is TRBV7-2, the J gene TRBJ2-3; 7 positions match TRBD1. CDR3 length equals 17 residues. V dropped 5 bases and J dropped 2; count of bases not matched to a gene: 13. Germline assignment: CDR1 SGHTA and CDR2 FQGNSA. CDR3 DNA: TGTGCCAGCAGCATATACGGACAGGCCACTTTCACAGATACGCAGTATTTT. Its protein is CASSIYGQATFTDTQYF.

This sequence joins TRBV5-1 and TRBJ1-1, with 10 bases fitting TRBD1. CDR3 size: 14 residues. J gave up 5 bases and V 4 bases, and 5 bases lay outside the gene matches. CDR1 is SGHRS and CDR2 is YFSETQ in the germline V gene. CDR3 in amino acids: CASSLGTGVTEAFF. In DNA, the CDR3 is TGCGCCAGCAGCCTGGGGACAGGGGTTACTGAAGCTTTCTTT.

J is TRBJ1-6 and V is TRBV30; D gene unclear. The V and J ends lost 3 bases and 1 base respectively, with 10 bases between them. The length of the CDR3 is 15 residues. Germline V gene data show CDR1 as GTSNPN and CDR2 as SVGIG (reference sequence). CDR3 sequence reads: CAWRTDGSYNSPLHF. The CDR3 DNA reads TGTGCCTGGAGGACGGACGGATCCTATAATTCACCCCTCCACTTT.

This chain uses TRBV5-1 with TRBJ2-3, with D uncertain. This CDR3 has 13 amino acids. The V end lost 0 bases, the J end lost 1 base, and 3 bases lay between the germline ends. The germline V gene encodes CDR1 SGHRS and CDR2 YFSETQ. DNA for the CDR3: TGCGCCAGCAGCTTGGAAGGCACAGATACGCAGTATTTT. Residues: CASSLEGTDTQYF.

This clone was detected a few times. V gene TRBV6-6 combines with J gene TRBJ2-3; 12 bases match TRBD2. V shed 11 bases, J shed 2 bases, and the junction held 2 bases outside the gene matches. CDR3 length equals 13 residues. Per the germline V gene, CDR1 is MNHNY and CDR2 is SVGAGI (reference sequence). CDR3 coding DNA: TGTGCCGCTAGCGGGAGGGTCACAGATACGCAGTATTTT. Its translation is CAASGRVTDTQYF.

The chain recombines TRBV5-4 with TRBJ2-7; TRBD2 agrees at 14 bases. Germline V gives CDR1 SGHNT, CDR2 YYREEE (reference sequence). This CDR3 region has 19 residues. V gave up 4 bases and J gave up 2 bases; unmatched junction bases: 14. The CDR3 nucleotides are TGTGCCAGCAGCCGAAAAGCCGGGACTAGCGGGAGAGTAGCCTACGAGCAGTACTTC. Encoded protein: CASSRKAGTSGRVAYEQYF.

The chain combines TRBV11-3 with TRBJ2-1, with 10 bases matching TRBD2. Germline CDR1 reads SGHNT; CDR2 reads YENEEA. CDR3 length: 15 residues. V lost 4 bases, J lost 6 bases, and 6 bases stayed unmatched. CDR3 sequence reads: CASSSGLAALNEQFF. The CDR3 region has the DNA TGTGCCAGCAGCTCCGGACTAGCGGCCCTCAATGAGCAGTTCTTC.

The chain is built from TRBV7-9 and TRBJ2-1, with 8 positions matching TRBD1. The CDR3 loop spans 15 amino acids. Germline values: CDR1 SEHNR, CDR2 FQNEAQ (reference sequence). V lost 5 bases, J lost 3 bases, and 6 bases stayed unmatched. CDR3 protein: CASSLGQGNYNEQFF. CDR3 nucleotides: TGTGCCAGCAGCCTCGGACAGGGAAACTACAATGAGCAGTTCTTC.

The rearrangement uses TRBV7-8 and TRBJ2-3, with D possibly being TRBD2 (5 bases). With 3 bases removed from V and 1 base from J, the gap between germline ends came to 14 bases. The length of the CDR3 is 16 residues. Looked up from germline, CDR1 is SGHVS and CDR2 is FQNEAQ. The CDR3 here is CASSFFRRGGTDTQYF. CDR3 coding DNA: TGTGCCAGCAGCTTTTTCCGTCGGGGAGGCACAGATACGCAGTATTTT.

The rearrangement links TRBV2 to TRBJ1-5; D is unclear. This CDR3 is 13 amino acids long. Germline V gene data show CDR1 as SNHLY and CDR2 as FYNNEI. The germline V and J ends were trimmed by 7 bases and 2 bases, with 9 bases remaining between them. Here the CDR3 DNA reads TGTGCCAGCACTTCGGCAGGCAATCAGCCCCAGCATTTT. It yields the protein CASTSAGNQPQHF.

The chain links TRBV19 to TRBJ2-1, with 9 bases aligning to TRBD2. Germline CDR1 reads LNHDA; CDR2 reads SQIVND (reference sequence). This CDR3 region has 14 residues. The J segment lost 6 bases and the V segment lost 6 bases, leaving 6 bases of the junction unmatched. The CDR3 loop is CASRGSGRTNEQFF. As DNA, the CDR3 is TGTGCCAGTAGGGGTAGCGGGAGAACCAATGAGCAGTTCTTC.

The chain recombines TRBV28 with TRBJ1-6, with D hard to call. The V gene lost 3 bases and the J gene lost 13 bases, with 7 bases spanning the gap. From germline, CDR1 is MDHEN and CDR2 SYDVKM. This CDR3 has 11 residues. The CDR3 DNA reads TGTGCCAGCAGTTTCGGGATCCCCCTCCACTTT. Translated, it gives CASSFGIPLHF. The complete variable domain, with remaining parts taken from reference TRBV28 and TRBJ1-6, reads DVKVTQSSRYLVKRTGEKVFLECVQDMDHENMFWYRQDPGLGLRLIYFSYDVKMKEKGDIPEGYSVSREKKERFSLILESASTNQTSMYLCASSFGIPLHFGNGTRLTVT.

CDR3 amino acids: CASGLALWATGGFETQYF. CDR3 in DNA: TGTGCTAGTGGTTTGGCTCTTTGGGCGACAGGGGGCTTCGAGACCCAGTACTTC. The gene calls are TRBV12-5 and TRBJ2-5, with 10 nucleotides matching TRBD1. Losses at the gene ends were 1 base for V and 5 bases for J; bases not matched to a gene: 13. The germline V gene encodes CDR1 LGHNT and CDR2 FRNRAP. CDR3 length: 18 residues.